The sequence of this TCR beta chain was determined in a study of blood T cell repertoires in COVID-19. About the study: Sites in the United States, Italy and Spain provided acute and convalescent COVID-19 samples.

In the original analysis: From reference gene primer amplification, estimates of nucleated cell counts were derived. The repertoire was sequenced with immunoSEQ multiplex PCR; TCRdb's copy has only in-frame clones and lacks some. V, J and clone size are taken as reported in that table, and D and trimming were inferred from the DNA itself. The data hold over 300,000 clones, with about 84% observed a single time. This clone was seen once. V was trimmed by 6 bases and J by 8 bases, leaving 19 bases between them. From germline, CDR1 is SEHNR and CDR2 FQNEAQ (reference sequence). This CDR3 has 14 amino acids.

The clonotype comes from a woman aged 45 to 65 with acute or convalescent COVID-19. The specimen sequenced was peripheral blood. The V and J genes are TRBV7-9 and TRBJ1-2; weak D call: TRBD1 (5 bases). CDR3 in amino acids: CASSWGGTLSGYTF. The CDR3, as DNA: TGTGCCAGCAGTTGGGGAGGGACCCTATCCGGCTACACCTTC.